The present T cell receptor beta chain was sequenced within a study of response to subunit inactivated influenza vaccine (dated by TCRdb to 2017 to 2018). About the study as a whole: Deep quantitative profiling of the T cell receptor repertoire was used in the study to follow responses to a trivalent subunit inactivated influenza vaccine.

The library was obtained by RT-PCR. The sequencing machine was an Illumina HiSeq 2500. TCRdb itself trimmed the public reads at Q25 with fastp, ran MiXCR and retained productive beta chains. Rows are combined by CDR3 protein, so each entry shows the most common genes and DNA. This sample lists under 950,000 distinct CDR3 sequences; 21% were detected once. The ten largest clonotypes hold about 9.4% of the sample. General study outcomes and caveats: According to the authors, only a limited number of new T cells may be recruited by each seasonal influenza vaccination.

This clonotype was detected only a few times. The antigen this receptor binds is unknown. Base qualities are missing; no much larger clone stands one base away. Between the V and J ends, shortened by 0 bases and 0 bases respectively, the junction contains 6 bases. CDR1 and CDR2 were assigned from the germline V gene (reference sequence) as GTSNPN and SVGIG. The CDR3 spans 14 residues, from the cysteine through the phenylalanine. The DNA shown is the 42-base CDR3, in frame from base 1. The TCR comes from a man aged 45-60 years who received an inactivated influenza vaccine. Donor details come from another sample of the same person, matched by shared clones. The sequencing used PBMCs from blood, collected less than 6 days after vaccination. The rearrangement joined TRBV30 to TRBJ1-5; the D gene is perhaps TRBD1, from 5 matching bases. Here is the DNA: TGTGCCTGGAGTGTGGACAATAGCAATCAGCCCCAGCATTTT. It translates as CAWSVDNSNQPQHF. With all but the CDR3 taken from the reference TRBV30 and TRBJ1-5 genes, the full variable domain is: SQTIHQWPATLVQPVGSPLSLECTVEGTSNPNLYWYRQAAGRGLQLLFYSVGIGQISSEVPQNLSASRPQDRQFILSSKKLLLSDSGFYLCAWSVDNSNQPQHFGDGTRLSIL.